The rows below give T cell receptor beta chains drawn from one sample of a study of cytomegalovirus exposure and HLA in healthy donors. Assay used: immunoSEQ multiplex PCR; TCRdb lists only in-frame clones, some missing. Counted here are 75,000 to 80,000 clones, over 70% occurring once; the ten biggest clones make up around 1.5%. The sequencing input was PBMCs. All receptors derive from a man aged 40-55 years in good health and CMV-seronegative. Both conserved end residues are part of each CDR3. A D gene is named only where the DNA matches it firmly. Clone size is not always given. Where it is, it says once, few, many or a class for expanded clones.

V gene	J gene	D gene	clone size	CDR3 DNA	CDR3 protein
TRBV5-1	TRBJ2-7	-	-	TGCGCCAGCAGCTCAAGCGGGCTATACAACTCCTACGAGCAGTACTTC	CASSSSGLYNSYEQYF
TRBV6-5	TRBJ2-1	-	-	TGTGCCAGCAGTTACAGCCGTGTACAGGATGAGTTCTTC	CASSYSRVQDEFF
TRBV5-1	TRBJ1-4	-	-	TGCGCCAGCAGCTTGAGCAAGACTAATGAAAAACTGTTTTTT	CASSLSKTNEKLFF
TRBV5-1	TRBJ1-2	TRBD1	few	TGCGCCAGCAGCTCCGGGACAGGGGGTAACGCGAAGGGGGATGGCTACACCTTC	CASSSGTGGNAKGDGYTF
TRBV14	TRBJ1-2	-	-	TGTGCCAGCAGCCAAGTTTCAGGGAACGGCTACACCTTC	CASSQVSGNGYTF
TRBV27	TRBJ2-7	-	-	TGTGCCAGCAGTCCGCAGGGACTGGTTGGCTCCTACGAGCAGTACTTC	CASSPQGLVGSYEQYF
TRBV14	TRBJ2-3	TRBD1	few	TGTGCCAGCAGCCTATGGACAGGGCCAGATACGCAGTATTTT	CASSLWTGPDTQYF
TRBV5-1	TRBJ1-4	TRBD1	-	TGCGCCAGCAGCTCTGGACAGGCTGAAAATGAAAAACTGTTTTTT	CASSSGQAENEKLFF
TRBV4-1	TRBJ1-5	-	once	TGCGCCAGCAGCCGCGGGGGACTCAGGATCCAGCCCCAGCATTTT	CASSRGGLRIQPQHF
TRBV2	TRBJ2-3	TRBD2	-	TGTGCCAGCAACCGGGGACTAGCGTACACAGATACGCAGTATTTT	CASNRGLAYTDTQYF
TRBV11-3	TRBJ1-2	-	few	TGTGCCAGCAGCCCAGACAGAAACTATGGCTACACCTTC	CASSPDRNYGYTF
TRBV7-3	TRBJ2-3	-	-	TGTGCCAGCGGGCCTGCTGGGGGGACGCAGTATTTT	CASGPAGGTQYF
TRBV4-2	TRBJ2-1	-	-	TGTGCCAGCAGCCAAGACGGGACTCCTAACAATGAGCAGTTCTTC	CASSQDGTPNNEQFF
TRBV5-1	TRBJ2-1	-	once	TGCGCCAGCAGCTTGGCCACGCTAGCGAGCCTAAATGAGCAGTTCTTC	CASSLATLASLNEQFF
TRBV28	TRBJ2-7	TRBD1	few	TGTGCCAGCAGAGGGGCGCTGGGACAGGATAATGTCCACGAGCAGTACTTC	CASRGALGQDNVHEQYF
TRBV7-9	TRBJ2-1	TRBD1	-	TGTGCCAGCAGCTCTCCGGGACAGGGCTACAATGAGCAGTTCTTC	CASSSPGQGYNEQFF
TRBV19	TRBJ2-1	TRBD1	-	TGTGCCAGTAGGGACAGGGAGTCCCACAATGAGCAGTTCTTC	CASRDRESHNEQFF
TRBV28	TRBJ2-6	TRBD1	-	TGTGCCAGCAGTTTATATTTAGGGGGCTACAACGTCCTGACTTTC	CASSLYLGGYNVLTF
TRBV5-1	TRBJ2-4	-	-	TGCGCCAGCAGCCCTCGACTCGCGGGCAAAAACATTCAGTACTTC	CASSPRLAGKNIQYF
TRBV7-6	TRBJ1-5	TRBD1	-	TGTGCCAGCAGCTTAGGGGGAGGGACAGGGGGTCCTCCGGTCAATCAGCCCCAGCATTTT	CASSLGGGTGGPPVNQPQHF
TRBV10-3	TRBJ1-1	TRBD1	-	TGTGCCATCAGTGACCGACAGGGGGCGGGTACTGAAGCTTTCTTT	CAISDRQGAGTEAFF
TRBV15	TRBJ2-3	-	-	TGTGCCACCAGCAGAGGGAGTGTCACAGATACGCAGTATTTT	CATSRGSVTDTQYF
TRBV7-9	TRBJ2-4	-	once	TGTGCCAGCTCCCAAGCCAAAAACATTCAGTACTTC	CASSQAKNIQYF
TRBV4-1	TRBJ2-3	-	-	TGCGCCAGCAGCCGGACAGTGGGCACAGATACGCAGTATTTT	CASSRTVGTDTQYF
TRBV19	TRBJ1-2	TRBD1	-	TGTGCCAGTAGTACGGGACAGCCTTATGGCTACACCTTC	CASSTGQPYGYTF